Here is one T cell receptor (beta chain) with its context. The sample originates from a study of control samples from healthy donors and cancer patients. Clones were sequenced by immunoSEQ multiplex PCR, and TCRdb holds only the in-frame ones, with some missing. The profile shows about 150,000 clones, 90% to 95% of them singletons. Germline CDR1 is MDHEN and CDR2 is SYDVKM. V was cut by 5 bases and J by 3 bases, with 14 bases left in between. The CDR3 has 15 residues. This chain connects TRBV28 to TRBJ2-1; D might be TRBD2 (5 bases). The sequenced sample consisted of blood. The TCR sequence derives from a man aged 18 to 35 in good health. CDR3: CASSLHSDLYNEQFF. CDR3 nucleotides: TGTGCCAGCAGTCTACATAGCGACCTCTACAATGAGCAGTTCTTC.